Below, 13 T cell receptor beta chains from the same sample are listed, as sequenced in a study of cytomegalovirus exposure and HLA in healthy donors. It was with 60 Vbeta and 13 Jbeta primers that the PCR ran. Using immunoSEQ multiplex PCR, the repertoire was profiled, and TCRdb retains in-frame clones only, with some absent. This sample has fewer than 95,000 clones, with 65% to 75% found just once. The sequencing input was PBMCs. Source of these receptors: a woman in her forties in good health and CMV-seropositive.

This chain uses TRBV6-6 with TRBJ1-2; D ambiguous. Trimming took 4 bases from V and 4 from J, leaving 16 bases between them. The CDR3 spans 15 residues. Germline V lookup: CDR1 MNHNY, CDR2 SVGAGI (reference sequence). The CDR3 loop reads CASSSNWYSLYGYTF. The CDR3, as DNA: TGTGCCAGCAGTTCTAATTGGTACAGCCTCTATGGCTACACCTTC.

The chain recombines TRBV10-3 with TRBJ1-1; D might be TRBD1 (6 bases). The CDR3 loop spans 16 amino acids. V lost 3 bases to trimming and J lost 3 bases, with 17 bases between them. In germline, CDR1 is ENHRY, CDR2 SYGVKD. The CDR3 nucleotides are TGTGCCATCAGTGATCAACACCGGACAGTGCACACTGAAGCTTTCTTT. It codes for CAISDQHRTVHTEAFF.

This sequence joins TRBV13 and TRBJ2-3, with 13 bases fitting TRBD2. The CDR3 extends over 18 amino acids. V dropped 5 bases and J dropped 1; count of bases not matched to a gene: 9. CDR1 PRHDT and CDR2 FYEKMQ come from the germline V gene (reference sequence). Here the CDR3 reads CASSPRTSGSSGTDTQYF. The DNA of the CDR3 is TGTGCCAGCAGCCCGCGGACTAGCGGGAGCAGTGGCACAGATACGCAGTATTTT.

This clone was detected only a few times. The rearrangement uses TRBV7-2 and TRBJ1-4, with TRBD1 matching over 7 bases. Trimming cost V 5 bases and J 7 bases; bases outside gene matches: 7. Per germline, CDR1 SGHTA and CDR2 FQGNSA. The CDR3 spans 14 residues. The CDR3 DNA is TGTGCCAGCAGCCCGGACAGGAGAAGTGAAAAACTGTTTTTT. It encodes CASSPDRRSEKLFF.

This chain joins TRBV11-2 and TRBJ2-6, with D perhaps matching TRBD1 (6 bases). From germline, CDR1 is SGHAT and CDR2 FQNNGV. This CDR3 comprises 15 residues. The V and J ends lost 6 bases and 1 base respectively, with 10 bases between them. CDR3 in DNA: TGTGCCAGCAGGCAACAGGGATCTGGGGCCAACGTCCTGACTTTC. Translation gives CASRQQGSGANVLTF.

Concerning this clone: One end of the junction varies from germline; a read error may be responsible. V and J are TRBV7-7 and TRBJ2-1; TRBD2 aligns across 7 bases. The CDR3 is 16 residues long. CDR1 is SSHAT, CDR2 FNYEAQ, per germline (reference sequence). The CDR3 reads CASSSRGGRGVDEQFF. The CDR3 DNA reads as TGTGCTAGCAGCTCCCGCGGGGGAAGAGGTGTAGATGAGCAGTTCTTC.

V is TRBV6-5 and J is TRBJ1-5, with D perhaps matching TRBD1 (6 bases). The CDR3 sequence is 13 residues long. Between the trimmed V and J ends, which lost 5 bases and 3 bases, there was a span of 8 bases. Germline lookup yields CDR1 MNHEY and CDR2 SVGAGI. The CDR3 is CASSGTPNQPQHF. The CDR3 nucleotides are TGTGCCAGCAGTGGGACACCCAATCAGCCCCAGCATTTT.

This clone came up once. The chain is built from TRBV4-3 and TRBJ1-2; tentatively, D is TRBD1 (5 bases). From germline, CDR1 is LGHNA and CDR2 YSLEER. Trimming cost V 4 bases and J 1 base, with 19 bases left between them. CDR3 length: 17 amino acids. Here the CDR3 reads CASSRFDSQDLNYGYTF. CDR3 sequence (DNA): TGCGCCAGCAGCCGATTCGACAGCCAAGACCTTAACTATGGCTACACCTTC.

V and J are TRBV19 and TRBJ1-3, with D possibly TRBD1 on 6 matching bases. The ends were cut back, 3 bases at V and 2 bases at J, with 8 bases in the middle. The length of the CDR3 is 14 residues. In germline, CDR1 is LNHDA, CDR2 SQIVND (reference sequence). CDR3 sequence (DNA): TGTGCCAGTAGTATGGGGGCTGCTGGAAACACCATATATTTT. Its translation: CASSMGAAGNTIYF. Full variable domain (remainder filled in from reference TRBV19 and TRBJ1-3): DGGITQSPKYLFRKEGQNVTLSCEQNLNHDAMYWYRQDPGQGLRLIYYSQIVNDFQKGDIAEGYSVSREKKESFPLTVTSAQKNPTAFYLCASSMGAAGNTIYFGEGSWLTVV.

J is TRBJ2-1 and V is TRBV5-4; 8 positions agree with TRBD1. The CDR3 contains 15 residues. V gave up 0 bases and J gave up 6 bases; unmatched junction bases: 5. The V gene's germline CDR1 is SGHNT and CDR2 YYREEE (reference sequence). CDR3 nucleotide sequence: TGTGCCAGCAGCTTGGCAGGACAGGGAGGCAATGAGCAGTTCTTC. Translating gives CASSLAGQGGNEQFF.

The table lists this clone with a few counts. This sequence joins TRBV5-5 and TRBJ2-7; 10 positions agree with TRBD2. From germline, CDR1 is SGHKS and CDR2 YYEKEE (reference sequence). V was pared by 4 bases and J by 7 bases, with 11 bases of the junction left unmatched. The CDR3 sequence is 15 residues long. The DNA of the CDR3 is TGTGCCAGCAGCCAAAATCTAGCGGGAGTTGGTGAGCAGTACTTC. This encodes CASSQNLAGVGEQYF.

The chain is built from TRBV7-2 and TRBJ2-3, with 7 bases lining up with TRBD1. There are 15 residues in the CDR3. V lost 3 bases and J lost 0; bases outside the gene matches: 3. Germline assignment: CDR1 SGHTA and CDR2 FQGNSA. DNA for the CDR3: TGTGCCAGCAGCTTTGACAGGGCAAGCACAGATACGCAGTATTTT. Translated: CASSFDRASTDTQYF.

The CDR3 protein is CASSQESLRGNSPLHF. The CDR3 DNA reads TGCGCCAGCAGCCAAGAGTCCCTACGGGGAAATTCACCCCTCCACTTT. V usage is TRBV4-3 and J usage is TRBJ1-6; D not certain. There are 16 residues in the CDR3. The germline gives CDR1 LGHNA, CDR2 YSLEER. Trimming stripped 0 bases from V and 7 bases from J, with 13 bases between.